This T cell receptor (beta chain) was sequenced for a study of technical replicates of blood from several donors. The CDR3 is made up of 13 amino acids. V was trimmed by 8 bases and J by 7 bases, leaving 17 bases between them. Germline V gene sequence: CDR1 SEHNR, CDR2 FQNEAQ (reference sequence). TCRdb's copy holds only in-frame clones and misses some; the assay was immunoSEQ multiplex PCR. This sample has about 97,000 clones; about 95% occur once, and the top ten carry around 0.31%. The TCR was taken from a human donor in good health. V gene TRBV7-9 combines with J gene TRBJ1-2, with D possibly matching TRBD1 (6 bases). Source material: T cells isolated from PBMCs. The CDR3 DNA reads as TGTGCCAGCCTTTCGATTACAGGGTCTGGCTACACCTTC. Protein: CASLSITGSGYTF.